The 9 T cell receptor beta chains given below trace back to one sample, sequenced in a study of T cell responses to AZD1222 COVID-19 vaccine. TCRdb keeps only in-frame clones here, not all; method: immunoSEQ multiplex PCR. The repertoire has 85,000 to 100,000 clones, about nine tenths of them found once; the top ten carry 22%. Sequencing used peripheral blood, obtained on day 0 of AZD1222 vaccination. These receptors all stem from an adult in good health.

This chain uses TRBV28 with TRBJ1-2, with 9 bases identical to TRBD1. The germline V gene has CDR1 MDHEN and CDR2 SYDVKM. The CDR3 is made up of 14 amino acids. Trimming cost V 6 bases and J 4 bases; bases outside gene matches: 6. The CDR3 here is CASRRPGQGYGYTF. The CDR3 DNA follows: TGTGCCAGCAGACGGCCGGGACAGGGCTATGGCTACACCTTC.

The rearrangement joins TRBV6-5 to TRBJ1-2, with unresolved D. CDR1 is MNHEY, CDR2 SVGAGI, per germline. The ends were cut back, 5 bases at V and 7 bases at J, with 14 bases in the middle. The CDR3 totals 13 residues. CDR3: CASSPGAPSGYTF. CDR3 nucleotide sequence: TGTGCCAGCAGTCCGGGCGCACCCTCTGGCTACACCTTC.

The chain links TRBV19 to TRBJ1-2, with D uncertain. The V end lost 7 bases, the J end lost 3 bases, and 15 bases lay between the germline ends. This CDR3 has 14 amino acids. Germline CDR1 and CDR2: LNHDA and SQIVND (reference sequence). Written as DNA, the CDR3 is TGTGCCAGTATCCCAAGGGCGAATTACTATGGCTACACCTTC. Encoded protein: CASIPRANYYGYTF. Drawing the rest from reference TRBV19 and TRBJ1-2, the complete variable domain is DGGITQSPKYLFRKEGQNVTLSCEQNLNHDAMYWYRQDPGQGLRLIYYSQIVNDFQKGDIAEGYSVSREKKESFPLTVTSAQKNPTAFYLCASIPRANYYGYTFGSGTRLTVV.

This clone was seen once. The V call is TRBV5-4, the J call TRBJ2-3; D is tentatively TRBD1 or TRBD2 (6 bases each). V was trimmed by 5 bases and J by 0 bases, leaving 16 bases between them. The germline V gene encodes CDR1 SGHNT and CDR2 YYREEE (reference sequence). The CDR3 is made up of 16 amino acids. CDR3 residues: CASRPLGGKSTDTQYF. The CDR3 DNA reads TGTGCCAGCAGGCCTCTAGGGGGGAAAAGCACAGATACGCAGTATTTT.

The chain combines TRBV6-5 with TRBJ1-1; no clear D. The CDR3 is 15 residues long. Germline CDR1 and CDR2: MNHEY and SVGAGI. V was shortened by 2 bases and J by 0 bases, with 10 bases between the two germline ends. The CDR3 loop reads CASSYGQLLNTEAFF. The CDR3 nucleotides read TGTGCCAGCAGTTACGGCCAGCTACTGAACACTGAAGCTTTCTTT.

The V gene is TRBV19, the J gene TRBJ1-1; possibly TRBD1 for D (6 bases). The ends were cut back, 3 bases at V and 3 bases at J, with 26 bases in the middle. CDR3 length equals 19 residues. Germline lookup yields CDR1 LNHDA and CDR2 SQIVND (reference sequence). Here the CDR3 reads CASSIIPPGQSLFYTEAFF. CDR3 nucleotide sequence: TGTGCCAGTAGTATTATTCCCCCCGGACAGAGCCTATTCTACACTGAAGCTTTCTTT.

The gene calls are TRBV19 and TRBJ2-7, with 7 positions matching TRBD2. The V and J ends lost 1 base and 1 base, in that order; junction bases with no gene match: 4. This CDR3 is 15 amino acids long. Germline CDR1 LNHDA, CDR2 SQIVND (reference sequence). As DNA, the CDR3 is TGTGCCAGTAGTATAGGCACGGGAGGATCCTACGAGCAGTACTTC. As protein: CASSIGTGGSYEQYF.

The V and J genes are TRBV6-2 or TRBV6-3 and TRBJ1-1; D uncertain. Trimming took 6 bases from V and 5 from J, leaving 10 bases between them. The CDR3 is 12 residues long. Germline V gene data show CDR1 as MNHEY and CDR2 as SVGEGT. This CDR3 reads CASSRASTEAFF. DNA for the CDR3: TGTGCCAGCAGCCGGGCCTCGACTGAAGCTTTCTTT.

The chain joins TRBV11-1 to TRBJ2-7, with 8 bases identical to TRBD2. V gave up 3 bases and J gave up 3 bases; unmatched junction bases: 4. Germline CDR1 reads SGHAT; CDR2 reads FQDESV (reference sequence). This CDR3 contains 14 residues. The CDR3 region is CASSFSGADYEQYF. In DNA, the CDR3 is TGTGCCAGCAGCTTTAGCGGGGCCGACTACGAGCAGTACTTC.